One and the same sample provided the 26 T cell receptor beta chains below, sequenced in a study of vaccination effects on CD4 cells after COVID-19. Their recognized antigens are unknown. Using viral peptide pools, the ViraFEST assay grew out antigen-specific CD4+ T cells prior to sequencing. A 10-day culture period preceded the isolation of CD4+ T cells. Prior SARS-CoV-2 infection was absent in the vaccine recipients, as shown by negative nucleocapsid antibodies. Profiling relied on immunoSEQ multiplex PCR, and the TCRdb table lists in-frame clones only, not all of them. Among about 24,000 clones listed, about 74% were seen once. Sample: CD4+ T cells from PBMCs cultured with SARS-CoV-2 spike peptides, taken before COVID-19 vaccination. The receptors come from a human donor who received a COVID-19 vaccine.

The chain recombines TRBV5-1 with TRBJ2-2; D is ambiguous. The CDR3 has 14 amino acids. V shed 3 bases and J shed 2 bases, with 8 bases lying between them. CDR1 and CDR2 (germline): SGHRS, YFSETQ. The CDR3 coding sequence is TGCGCCAGCAGCTCCTCAATTAACACCGGGGAGCTGTTTTTT. Encoded protein: CASSSSINTGELFF.

CDR3 sequence reads: CASSRSTGQGYGYTF. DNA of the CDR3: TGTGCCAGCAGCAGGTCTACGGGACAGGGCTATGGCTACACCTTC. J is TRBJ1-2 and V is TRBV9; 9 bases fit TRBD1. Losses at the gene ends were 4 bases for V and 4 bases for J; bases not matched to a gene: 8. The CDR3 runs to 15 residues. The germline CDR1 and CDR2 sequences are SGDLS and YYNGEE.

This chain joins TRBV6-7 and TRBJ2-7; maybe TRBD2 (6 bases). TRBV6-7 is marked as an open reading frame, function uncertain. V gave up 6 bases and J gave up 5 bases, with 14 bases separating them. The CDR3 consists of 13 residues. The CDR3 is CASRKRLGDEQYF. DNA for the CDR3: TGTGCCAGCAGAAAACGACTAGGTGACGAGCAGTACTTC.

This sequence joins TRBV9 and TRBJ1-6; 8 bases map to TRBD1. This CDR3 is 15 amino acids long. V lost 3 bases, J lost 7 bases, and 6 bases stayed unmatched. Germline V lookup: CDR1 SGDLS, CDR2 YYNGEE. The CDR3, as DNA: TGTGCCAGCAGCGCCCTGGACAGGGCCAATTCACCCCTCCACTTT. This codes for CASSALDRANSPLHF.

V and J are TRBV7-2 and TRBJ2-1; TRBD2 agrees at 7 bases. This CDR3 comprises 14 residues. Germline V gives CDR1 SGHTA, CDR2 FQGNSA. Trimming cost V 6 bases and J 5 bases; bases outside gene matches: 7. The CDR3, as DNA: TGTGCCAGCAGTGAGCCGGGACTAAACAATGAGCAGTTCTTC. It specifies CASSEPGLNNEQFF. Based on the CDR3 plus reference TRBV7-2 and TRBJ2-1, the full variable domain is GAGVSQSPSNKVTEKGKDVELRCDPISGHTALYWYRQSLGQGLEFLIYFQGNSAPDKSGLPSDRFSAERTGGSVSTLTIQRTQQEDSAVYLCASSEPGLNNEQFFGPGTRLTVL.

This chain joins TRBV3-1 (or the pseudogene TRBV3-2) and TRBJ2-5, with 7 bases fitting TRBD2. Germline assignment: CDR1 LGHDT and CDR2 YNNKEL (reference sequence). This CDR3 spans 14 amino acids. Unmatched junction bases numbered 4, after V lost 1 base and J lost 5 bases. The chain's CDR3 is CASSQGGRGETQYF. The CDR3 DNA reads as TGTGCCAGCAGCCAAGGCGGGAGAGGGGAGACCCAGTACTTC.

The chain uses TRBV5-1 and TRBJ2-7; D is uncertain. Germline V lookup: CDR1 SGHRS, CDR2 YFSETQ. V was pared by 2 bases and J by 1 base, with 7 bases between. The CDR3 loop spans 13 amino acids. CDR3 amino acids: CASSFAASYEQYF. CDR3 nucleotides: TGCGCCAGCAGCTTCGCAGCGTCCTACGAGCAGTACTTC.

The chain links TRBV27 to TRBJ2-2, with 10 bases matching TRBD2. V trimming: 3 bases; J trimming: 5 bases; junction bases outside the gene matches: 9. The CDR3 length is 17 residues. Germline CDR1 is MNHEY and CDR2 is SMNVEV (reference sequence). CDR3 sequence reads: CASSLSASGSSTGELFF. In DNA form, the CDR3 reads TGTGCCAGCAGTTTGTCGGCTAGCGGGAGTTCGACCGGGGAGCTGTTTTTT.

About this clone itself: Mismatch with germline at one junction end may stem from a read error. V and J are TRBV16 and TRBJ2-7; 10 nucleotides line up with TRBD1. The CDR3 has 15 residues. Germline V CDR1 and CDR2: KGHSY, FQNENV. DNA of the CDR3: TGTGCCAGCAGCCAATCGACAGGGGGCACGCTATCCAAGGTTTTC. Translating it yields CASSQSTGGTLSKVF.

This chain uses TRBV5-1 with TRBJ1-3; 7 bases agree with TRBD1. This CDR3 is built from 15 residues. Germline-derived CDR1 and CDR2 are SGHRS and YFSETQ. V trimming: 4 bases; J trimming: 0 bases; junction bases outside the gene matches: 4. The CDR3 sequence is CASSTTGSSGNTIYF. The CDR3 nucleotides are TGCGCCAGCAGCACGACAGGGAGCTCTGGAAACACCATATATTTT. Full variable domain (remainder filled in from reference TRBV5-1 and TRBJ1-3): KAGVTQTPRYLIKTRGQQVTLSCSPISGHRSVSWYQQTPGQGLQFLFEYFSETQRNKGNFPGRFSGRQFSNSRSEMNVSTLELGDSALYLCASSTTGSSGNTIYFGEGSWLTVV.

The CDR3 region is CASSESNYEQYF. The CDR3 nucleotides read TGTGCCAGCAGTGAATCCAACTACGAGCAGTACTTC. The chain has TRBV2 and TRBJ2-7; unclear D gene. From germline, CDR1 is SNHLY and CDR2 FYNNEI. The CDR3 sequence is 12 residues long. V lost 2 bases and J lost 3, with 5 bases in between.

The V gene is TRBV6-4, the J gene TRBJ1-2; 9 bases map to TRBD1. V lost 0 bases, J lost 7 bases, and 0 bases stayed unmatched. The CDR3 runs to 13 residues. Germline values: CDR1 MRHNA, CDR2 SNTAGT. The CDR3 spells CASSDSDRGGYTF. Written as DNA, the CDR3 is TGTGCCAGCAGTGACTCGGACAGGGGTGGCTACACCTTC.

This chain uses TRBV27 with TRBJ2-1, with D possibly matching TRBD2 (5 bases). CDR1 is MNHEY and CDR2 is SMNVEV in the germline V gene (reference sequence). This CDR3 comprises 14 residues. Between the trimmed V and J ends, which lost 2 bases and 1 base, there was a span of 6 bases. CDR3 nucleotide sequence: TGTGCCAGCAGTTTAACGGGGTCCTACAATGAGCAGTTCTTC. It encodes CASSLTGSYNEQFF.

V gene TRBV28 combines with J gene TRBJ2-1, with 8 bases lining up with TRBD2. This CDR3 comprises 16 residues. Germline V gives CDR1 MDHEN, CDR2 SYDVKM. V shed 5 bases, J shed 3 bases, and the junction held 9 bases outside the gene matches. CDR3 region: CASSVRGGRYYNEQFF. The DNA for the CDR3 is TGTGCCAGCAGTGTCCGGGGGGGGCGGTACTACAATGAGCAGTTCTTC.

The rearrangement links TRBV18 to TRBJ2-4; TRBD2 matches at 13 bases. The CDR3 runs 14 residues. J was trimmed by 8 bases and V by 4 bases; bases with no gene match: 2. Germline assignment: CDR1 KGHSH and CDR2 LQKENI. The DNA for the CDR3 is TGTGCCAGCTCACTCACTAGCGGGGGGGACATTCAGTACTTC. This codes for CASSLTSGGDIQYF.

The J gene is TRBJ1-4, the V gene TRBV2; 8 bases fit TRBD1. The trim removed 7 bases at V and 7 bases at J, leaving 5 bases unmatched. Looked up from germline, CDR1 is SNHLY and CDR2 is FYNNEI. The CDR3 consists of 13 residues. The CDR3 protein is CASTSTGVEKLFF. CDR3 bases: TGTGCCAGCACCTCGACAGGGGTTGAAAAACTGTTTTTT.

This chain uses TRBV13 with TRBJ2-3; 15 positions match TRBD2. CDR1 PRHDT and CDR2 FYEKMQ come from the germline V gene (reference sequence). The CDR3 has 17 amino acids. The V gene end was trimmed by 4 bases and the J gene end by 8 bases; junction bases not matched to a gene: 10. The CDR3 is CASSSTRTSGGVSTQYF. The CDR3 DNA is TGTGCCAGCAGCTCCACGCGGACTAGCGGGGGGGTTAGTACGCAGTATTTT.

The V and J genes are TRBV12-3 or TRBV12-4 and TRBJ2-1; D is perhaps TRBD1 (6 bases). This CDR3 has 13 amino acids. V was pared by 0 bases and J by 6 bases, with 6 bases between. CDR3 DNA: TGTGCCAGCAGTTTAGCAGGGGGCAATGAGCAGTTCTTC. This encodes CASSLAGGNEQFF.

This clone was seen a few times. J is TRBJ2-3 and V is TRBV7-2; 8 bases match TRBD1. The CDR3 is 14 residues long. V was pared by 4 bases and J by 8 bases, with 8 bases of the junction left unmatched. Germline values: CDR1 SGHTA, CDR2 FQGNSA. Written as DNA, the CDR3 is TGTGCCAGCAGCTCGATCCACACAGGGGGTACGCAGTATTTT. The encoded protein is CASSSIHTGGTQYF.

The chain carries TRBV11-2 and TRBJ2-3; possibly TRBD2 for D (5 bases). CDR3 size: 13 residues. From germline, CDR1 is SGHAT and CDR2 FQNNGV. V shed 1 base and J shed 6 bases, with 8 bases lying between them. The chain's CDR3 is CASSLGGRDTQYF. CDR3 nucleotide sequence: TGTGCCAGCAGCTTAGGAGGGCGGGATACGCAGTATTTT. Variable domain in full (rest from reference TRBV11-2 and TRBJ2-3): EAGVAQSPRYKIIEKRQSVAFWCNPISGHATLYWYQQILGQGPKLLIQFQNNGVVDDSQLPKDRFSAERLKGVDSTLKIQPAKLEDSAVYLCASSLGGRDTQYFGPGTRLTVL.

The sample holds one count of this clone. The rearrangement links TRBV24-1 to TRBJ2-5, with 10 bases matching TRBD2. Germline trimming cut 3 bases from V and 1 base from J; bases unmatched to any gene: 1. Germline V lookup: CDR1 KGHDR, CDR2 SFDVKD. CDR3 length: 15 amino acids. The CDR3 region is CATSDSGGAQETQYF. The CDR3, as DNA: TGTGCCACCAGTGATAGCGGGGGGGCCCAAGAGACCCAGTACTTC.

The chain uses TRBV9 and TRBJ2-5; D is perhaps TRBD2 (7 bases). CDR1 and CDR2 from the germline V gene are SGDLS and YYNGEE. V was trimmed by 0 bases and J by 0 bases, leaving 15 bases between them. The CDR3 is 17 residues long. The CDR3 nucleotides read TGTGCCAGCAGCGTAGATGGGGGGGGCGCCAACCAAGAGACCCAGTACTTC. Translating it yields CASSVDGGGANQETQYF. Supplemented by reference TRBV9 and TRBJ2-5, the full variable domain reads DSGVTQTPKHLITATGQRVTLRCSPRSGDLSVYWYQQSLDQGLQFLIQYYNGEERAKGNILERFSAQQFPDLHSELNLSSLELGDSALYFCASSVDGGGANQETQYFGPGTRLLVL.

This rearrangement joins TRBV18 to TRBJ2-5, with D unresolved. The germline V and J ends were trimmed by 2 bases and 4 bases, with 8 bases remaining between them. This CDR3 comprises 13 residues. Germline values: CDR1 KGHSH, CDR2 LQKENI. The CDR3 protein is CASSPSNGETQYF. The CDR3 DNA reads as TGTGCCAGCTCACCATCCAACGGAGAGACCCAGTACTTC.

The chain joins TRBV29-1 to TRBJ1-3, with no clear D. CDR3 length: 14 residues. The V end lost 4 bases, the J end lost 4 bases, and 14 bases lay between the germline ends. CDR1 is SQVTM, CDR2 ANQGSEA, per germline. CDR3 sequence: CSVAPQGRGNTIYF. CDR3 bases: TGCAGCGTTGCCCCTCAAGGGAGAGGAAACACCATATATTTT.

V usage is TRBV5-1 and J usage is TRBJ2-7, with D uncertain. This CDR3 spans 11 amino acids. The V end was cut by 4 bases, the J end by 0 bases, with 2 bases between. Looked up from germline, CDR1 is SGHRS and CDR2 is YFSETQ. The CDR3 nucleotides read TGCGCCAGCAGCAACTCCTACGAGCAGTACTTC. Protein: CASSNSYEQYF. Based on the CDR3 plus reference TRBV5-1 and TRBJ2-7, the full variable domain is KAGVTQTPRYLIKTRGQQVTLSCSPISGHRSVSWYQQTPGQGLQFLFEYFSETQRNKGNFPGRFSGRQFSNSRSEMNVSTLELGDSALYLCASSNSYEQYFGPGTRLTVT.

This clone was observed a few times. This chain uses TRBV6-5 with TRBJ2-2; a weak D match, TRBD2 (5 bases). This CDR3 comprises 14 residues. The germline CDR1 and CDR2 sequences are MNHEY and SVGAGI. The germline V and J ends were trimmed by 4 bases and 2 bases, with 8 bases remaining between them. The CDR3 bases are TGTGCCAGCAGTTCCCGGGGTAACACCGGGGAGCTGTTTTTT. Amino acid sequence: CASSSRGNTGELFF.